These 22 T cell receptor beta chains were sequenced from one sample in a study of cytomegalovirus exposure and HLA in healthy donors. The PCR ran on 60 Vbeta and 13 Jbeta primers. Produced via immunoSEQ multiplex PCR; TCRdb's table is partial and in-frame only. The sample yields approximately 150,000 clones, around 78% seen once. Sequencing was done on a sample of PBMCs. These receptors all come from a woman aged 18-29 years in good health and CMV-seropositive.

The chain combines TRBV14 with TRBJ2-1, with 8 positions matching TRBD2. The CDR3 extends over 15 amino acids. CDR1 SGHDN and CDR2 FVKESK come from the germline V gene. Losses at the gene ends were 4 bases for V and 4 bases for J; bases not matched to a gene: 6. In DNA form, the CDR3 reads TGTGCCAGCAGCCCCATAGGCGGGGGGTACAATGAGCAGTTCTTC. Encoded protein: CASSPIGGGYNEQFF.

This clone has only one observation. The chain has TRBV18 and TRBJ1-2, with D tentatively TRBD1 (5 bases). CDR3 length: 17 amino acids. Germline-derived CDR1 and CDR2 are KGHSH and LQKENI. Trimming cost V 2 bases and J 7 bases, with 23 bases left between them. The CDR3: CASSPTPRGAGTIGYTF. CDR3 nucleotides: TGTGCCAGCTCACCAACCCCAAGGGGCGCAGGAACTATTGGCTACACCTTC.

A few counts support this clone. The V and J genes are TRBV30 and TRBJ1-6; weak D call: TRBD1 (6 bases). This CDR3 is 18 amino acids long. Trimming removed 1 base from V and 8 bases from J, with 24 bases in between. Germline V CDR1 and CDR2: GTSNPN, SVGIG (reference sequence). CDR3 protein: CAWSGAPFYDRFHSPLHF. The CDR3 DNA is TGTGCCTGGAGTGGAGCCCCCTTCTACGACAGGTTCCATTCACCCCTCCACTTT.

The V and J genes are TRBV4-1 and TRBJ1-1; the D gene is possibly TRBD1 (6 bases). CDR1 is MGHRA and CDR2 is YSYEKL in the germline V gene. With 1 base removed from V and 3 bases from J, the gap between germline ends came to 24 bases. The CDR3 has 19 residues. The CDR3 sequence is CASSQVPYGGAGVDTEAFF. In DNA, the CDR3 is TGCGCCAGCAGCCAAGTTCCCTATGGGGGGGCGGGGGTAGACACTGAAGCTTTCTTT.

This clone showed up just a few times. The chain combines TRBV5-1 with TRBJ2-5, with D unresolved. The germline CDR1 and CDR2 sequences are SGHRS and YFSETQ. This CDR3 comprises 14 residues. With 2 bases removed from V and 2 bases from J, the gap between germline ends came to 10 bases. The CDR3 sequence: CASSFQAQQETQYF. CDR3 coding DNA: TGCGCCAGCAGCTTCCAGGCGCAACAAGAGACCCAGTACTTC.

The V gene is TRBV6-5, the J gene TRBJ2-7; D is undetermined. CDR3 length: 15 amino acids. V shed 5 bases and J shed 0 bases, with 14 bases lying between them. Per germline, CDR1 MNHEY and CDR2 SVGAGI. The DNA of the CDR3 is TGTGCCAGCAGTGCAGGTACACAGAGCTCCTACGAGCAGTACTTC. Amino acids: CASSAGTQSSYEQYF.

The chain has TRBV7-8 and TRBJ1-2; TRBD1 is a possible D gene (6 bases). The CDR3 has 16 amino acids. The germline V and J ends were trimmed by 5 bases and 4 bases, with 20 bases remaining between them. Germline CDR1 reads SGHVS; CDR2 reads FQNEAQ. The CDR3 is CASSIGQFSSGYGYTF. CDR3 in DNA: TGTGCCAGCAGCATTGGACAGTTCTCTTCTGGCTATGGCTACACCTTC.

The chain uses TRBV10-3 and TRBJ1-2; TRBD1 might be the D (6 bases). This CDR3 has 15 residues. In germline, CDR1 is ENHRY, CDR2 SYGVKD. Trimming removed 9 bases at V and 2 bases at J, with 19 bases between. Here the CDR3 DNA reads TGTGCCATGAGGACAGATTCCACCTCGAACTATGGCTACACCTTC. Translation gives CAMRTDSTSNYGYTF.

The genes are TRBV6-5 and TRBJ1-2, with D possibly TRBD1 on 5 matching bases. The length of the CDR3 is 14 residues. The ends were cut back, 5 bases at V and 3 bases at J, with 13 bases in the middle. Looked up from germline, CDR1 is MNHEY and CDR2 is SVGAGI. CDR3 in DNA: TGTGCCAGCAGTCGACAGCCGTTAGACTATGGCTACACCTTC. Residues: CASSRQPLDYGYTF.

V is TRBV7-8 and J is TRBJ2-1; possible D gene TRBD1, 6 bases. V dropped 8 bases and J dropped 10 bases, with 21 bases sitting between them. The CDR3 runs 14 residues. Germline CDR1 reads SGHVS; CDR2 reads FQNEAQ. CDR3 loop: CASVRDTGREEQFF. For the CDR3, the DNA is TGTGCCAGCGTCCGGGACACCGGGCGAGAGGAGCAGTTCTTC.

V is TRBV9 and J is TRBJ2-1, with D unresolved. Trimming took 2 bases from V and 9 from J, leaving 9 bases between them. Germline CDR1 reads SGDLS; CDR2 reads YYNGEE. This CDR3 spans 12 amino acids. The DNA for the CDR3 is TGTGCCAGCAGCGTGAGCAGAGGTGAGCAGTTCTTC. It is translated as CASSVSRGEQFF.

The J gene is TRBJ2-3, the V gene TRBV5-1, with D possibly TRBD1 on 6 matching bases. Between the trimmed V and J ends, which lost 0 bases and 0 bases, there was a span of 11 bases. Germline CDR1 and CDR2: SGHRS and YFSETQ. This CDR3 spans 16 amino acids. CDR3 in amino acids: CASSLALGASTDTQYF. The CDR3 bases are TGCGCCAGCAGCTTGGCCTTGGGGGCAAGCACAGATACGCAGTATTTT.

V usage is TRBV27 and J usage is TRBJ2-3; 8 bases map to TRBD2. V dropped 3 bases and J dropped 0; count of bases not matched to a gene: 2. CDR1 is MNHEY and CDR2 is SMNVEV in the germline V gene (reference sequence). The CDR3 runs 15 residues. The CDR3 DNA reads as TGTGCCAGCAGTTTTACGGGGGGGAGCACAGATACGCAGTATTTT. Amino acids: CASSFTGGSTDTQYF.

The V call is TRBV28, the J call TRBJ2-3; D gene unclear. This CDR3 spans 14 amino acids. Per germline, CDR1 MDHEN and CDR2 SYDVKM. Trimming cost V 6 bases and J 0 bases, with 10 bases left between them. CDR3 residues: CASRKAKSTDTQYF. DNA of the CDR3: TGTGCCAGCAGGAAAGCCAAGAGCACAGATACGCAGTATTTT. Combining the CDR3 with reference TRBV28 and TRBJ2-3 gives the whole variable domain DVKVTQSSRYLVKRTGEKVFLECVQDMDHENMFWYRQDPGLGLRLIYFSYDVKMKEKGDIPEGYSVSREKKERFSLILESASTNQTSMYLCASRKAKSTDTQYFGPGTRLTVL.

This chain uses TRBV6-6 with TRBJ2-6; possible D gene TRBD1, 5 bases. This CDR3 spans 15 amino acids. Germline V gene lookup returns CDR1 MNHNY and CDR2 SVGAGI (reference sequence). Trimming removed 11 bases at V and 0 bases at J, with 14 bases between. Written as DNA, the CDR3 is TGTGCCGCTTTGGGGCCGGCCTCTGGGGCCAACGTCCTGACTTTC. This sequence encodes CAALGPASGANVLTF.

The chain is built from TRBV5-1 and TRBJ2-3; 8 bases are a match to TRBD1. V was clipped by 6 bases and J by 4 bases; unmatched bases: 13. CDR3 length: 16 amino acids. Germline CDR1 and CDR2: SGHRS and YFSETQ. CDR3 sequence reads: CASTRNGQGGPDTQYF. CDR3 sequence (DNA): TGCGCCAGCACCCGAAATGGACAGGGCGGTCCAGATACGCAGTATTTT.

V is TRBV5-4 and J is TRBJ2-3; maybe TRBD1 (5 bases). Germline V lookup: CDR1 SGHNT, CDR2 YYREEE (reference sequence). The V gene lost 1 base and the J gene lost 0 bases, with 9 bases spanning the gap. This CDR3 contains 15 residues. CDR3 loop: CASSLIGVSTDTQYF. The CDR3 DNA sequence: TGTGCCAGCAGCTTGATAGGGGTTAGCACAGATACGCAGTATTTT.

CDR3 loop: CASSLGTVRHQPQHF. The DNA of the CDR3 is TGTGCCAGCAGCTTAGGGACAGTCCGGCACCAGCCCCAGCATTTT. The gene calls are TRBV5-6 and TRBJ1-5, with 7 bases lining up with TRBD1. This CDR3 comprises 15 residues. Unmatched junction bases numbered 9, after V lost 2 bases and J lost 7 bases. From germline, CDR1 is SGHDT and CDR2 YYEEEE. The full variable domain, its missing parts supplied by reference TRBV5-6 and TRBJ1-5, is DAGVTQSPTHLIKTRGQQVTLRCSPKSGHDTVSWYQQALGQGPQFIFQYYEEEERQRGNFPDRFSGHQFPNYSSELNVNALLLGDSALYLCASSLGTVRHQPQHFGDGTRLSIL.

This rearrangement joins TRBV5-1 to TRBJ2-5, with 8 nucleotides matching TRBD1. The J call is doubtful: the DNA matches TRBJ2-7 better. Germline V gene sequence: CDR1 SGHRS, CDR2 YFSETQ. The CDR3 length is 15 residues. The CDR3 coding sequence is TGCGCCAGCAGCTTGGAGACAGGGGTGGTCTACGAGCAGTACTTC. Its translation is CASSLETGVVYEQYF.

This chain uses TRBV12-2 with TRBJ2-3; the table calls TRBD1, which could not be checked here. TRBV12-2 is deemed a pseudogene. The CDR3 is 19 residues long. In DNA form, the CDR3 reads TGTGCAAGTCGCTGCGGGTTCCCAGAGGGGGCCTATGGTACAGATACGCAGTATTTT. It codes for CASRCGFPEGAYGTDTQYF.

The chain has TRBV5-4 and TRBJ2-2, with 11 bases fitting TRBD2. Germline trimming cut 6 bases from V and 8 bases from J; bases unmatched to any gene: 9. CDR3 length: 15 residues. Germline V gene data show CDR1 as SGHNT and CDR2 as YYREEE (reference sequence). The CDR3 spells CASTLAGGHPGELFF. CDR3 nucleotides: TGTGCCAGCACCCTAGCGGGGGGCCATCCTGGGGAGCTGTTTTTT.

This chain links TRBV19 with TRBJ1-4; D not resolved. The CDR3 spans 12 residues. The ends were cut back, 3 bases at V and 6 bases at J, with 5 bases in the middle. Germline values: CDR1 LNHDA, CDR2 SQIVND (reference sequence). In DNA, the CDR3 is TGTGCCAGTAGTATTACAGATGAAAAACTGTTTTTT. Its translation: CASSITDEKLFF.